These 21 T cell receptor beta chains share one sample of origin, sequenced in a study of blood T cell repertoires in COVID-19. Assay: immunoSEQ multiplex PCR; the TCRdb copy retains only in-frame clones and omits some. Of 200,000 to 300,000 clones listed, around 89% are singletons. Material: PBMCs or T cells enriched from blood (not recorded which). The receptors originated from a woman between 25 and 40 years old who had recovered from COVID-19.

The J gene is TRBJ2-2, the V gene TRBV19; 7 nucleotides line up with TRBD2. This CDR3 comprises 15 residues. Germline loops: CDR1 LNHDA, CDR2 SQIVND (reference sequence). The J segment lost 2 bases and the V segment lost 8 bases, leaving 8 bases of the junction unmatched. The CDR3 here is CASGFSGINTGELFF. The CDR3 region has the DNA TGTGCCAGTGGTTTCAGCGGGATCAACACCGGGGAGCTGTTTTTT.

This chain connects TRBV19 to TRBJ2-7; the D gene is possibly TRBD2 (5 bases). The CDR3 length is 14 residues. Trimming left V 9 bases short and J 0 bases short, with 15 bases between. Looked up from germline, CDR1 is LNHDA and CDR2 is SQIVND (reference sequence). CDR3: CASPSQEPSYEQYF. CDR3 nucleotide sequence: TGTGCCAGCCCTAGCCAAGAACCCTCCTACGAGCAGTACTTC.

CDR3 sequence (DNA): TGTGCCAGTAGTAAACCCAGGACAGGGTCGGGGAGCAATCAGCCCCAGCATTTT. This sequence encodes CASSKPRTGSGSNQPQHF. The J gene is TRBJ1-5, the V gene TRBV19; 8 bases fit TRBD1. With 4 bases clipped from V and 1 base from J, the junction kept 12 bases outside the gene matches. Germline CDR1 reads LNHDA; CDR2 reads SQIVND (reference sequence). There are 18 residues in the CDR3.

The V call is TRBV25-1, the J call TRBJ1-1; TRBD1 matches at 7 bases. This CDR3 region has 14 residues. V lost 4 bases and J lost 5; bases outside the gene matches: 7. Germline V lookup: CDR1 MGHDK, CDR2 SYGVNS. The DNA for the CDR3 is TGTGCCAGCAGTGGCCTCGACAGGGAAACTGAAGCTTTCTTT. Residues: CASSGLDRETEAFF.

CDR3 protein: CASIPYSSSYNEQFF. Written as DNA, the CDR3 is TGTGCCAGCATCCCATATTCGAGCTCCTACAATGAGCAGTTCTTC. The chain couples TRBV5-4 to TRBJ2-1; no clear D gene. The V end lost 6 bases, the J end lost 0 bases, and 13 bases lay between the germline ends. The CDR3 runs 15 residues. The germline V gene has CDR1 SGHNT and CDR2 YYREEE (reference sequence).

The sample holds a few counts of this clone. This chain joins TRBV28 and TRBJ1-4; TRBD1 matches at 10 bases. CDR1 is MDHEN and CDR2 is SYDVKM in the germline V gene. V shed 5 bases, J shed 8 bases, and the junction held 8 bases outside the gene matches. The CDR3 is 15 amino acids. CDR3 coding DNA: TGTGCCAGCAGTGCCCCGACAGGGGGCCAAGAAAAACTGTTTTTT. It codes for CASSAPTGGQEKLFF.

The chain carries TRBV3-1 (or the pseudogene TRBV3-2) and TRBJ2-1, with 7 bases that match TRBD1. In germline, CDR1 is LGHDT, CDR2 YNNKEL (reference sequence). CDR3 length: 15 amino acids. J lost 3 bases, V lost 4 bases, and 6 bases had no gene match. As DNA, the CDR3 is TGTGCCAGCAGCCCGTTCCGGGACAGCTACAATGAGCAGTTCTTC. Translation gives CASSPFRDSYNEQFF.

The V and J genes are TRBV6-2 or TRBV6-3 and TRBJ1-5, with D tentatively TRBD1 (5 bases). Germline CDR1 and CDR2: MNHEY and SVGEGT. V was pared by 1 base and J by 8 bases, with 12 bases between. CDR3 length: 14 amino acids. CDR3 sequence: CASSYLGTAKPQHF. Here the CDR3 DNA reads TGTGCCAGCAGTTACTTGGGGACTGCCAAGCCCCAGCATTTT.

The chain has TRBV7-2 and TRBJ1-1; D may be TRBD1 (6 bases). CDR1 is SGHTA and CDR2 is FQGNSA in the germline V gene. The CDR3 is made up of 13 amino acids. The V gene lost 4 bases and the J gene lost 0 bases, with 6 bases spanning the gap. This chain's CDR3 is CASSSGVNTEAFF. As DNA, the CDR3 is TGTGCCAGCAGCTCAGGGGTGAACACTGAAGCTTTCTTT.

CDR3 in DNA: TGTGCCAGCAGCTTAATCGAGGAGGGTGGCTACACCTTC. This gives the protein CASSLIEEGGYTF. The rearrangement links TRBV7-9 to TRBJ1-2; the D is unclear. Per germline, CDR1 SEHNR and CDR2 FQNEAQ (reference sequence). There are 13 residues in the CDR3. Trimming took off 2 bases at V and 7 bases at J, with 11 bases between the two ends.

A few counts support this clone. CDR3 nucleotide sequence: TGTGCCAGCAGTGCTTCTGGGGAGGCTGAAGCTTTCTTT. It yields the protein CASSASGEAEAFF. The genes are TRBV6-6 and TRBJ1-1; no firm D call. The CDR3 extends over 13 amino acids. CDR1 MNHNY and CDR2 SVGAGI come from the germline V gene (reference sequence). Trimming removed 5 bases at V and 6 bases at J, with 13 bases between.

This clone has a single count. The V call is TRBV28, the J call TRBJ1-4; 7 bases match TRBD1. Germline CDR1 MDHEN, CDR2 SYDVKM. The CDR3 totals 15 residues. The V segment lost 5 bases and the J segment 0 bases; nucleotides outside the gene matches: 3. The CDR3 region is CASSPGTATNEKLFF. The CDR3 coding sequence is TGTGCCAGCAGTCCTGGGACAGCAACTAATGAAAAACTGTTTTTT. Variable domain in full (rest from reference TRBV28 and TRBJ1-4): DVKVTQSSRYLVKRTGEKVFLECVQDMDHENMFWYRQDPGLGLRLIYFSYDVKMKEKGDIPEGYSVSREKKERFSLILESASTNQTSMYLCASSPGTATNEKLFFGSGTQLSVL.

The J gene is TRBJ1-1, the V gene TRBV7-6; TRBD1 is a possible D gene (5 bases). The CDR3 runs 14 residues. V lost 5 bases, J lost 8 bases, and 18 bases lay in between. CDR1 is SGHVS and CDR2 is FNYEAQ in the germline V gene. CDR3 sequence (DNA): TGTGCCAGCAGCCCTAGGACATCAAGATCCGAAGCTTTCTTT. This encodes CASSPRTSRSEAFF.

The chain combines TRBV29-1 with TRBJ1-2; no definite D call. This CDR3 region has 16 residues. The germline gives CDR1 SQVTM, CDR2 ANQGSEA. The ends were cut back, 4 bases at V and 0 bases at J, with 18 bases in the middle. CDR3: CSVAQVGRSSNYGYTF. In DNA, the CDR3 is TGCAGCGTTGCCCAGGTGGGCAGGTCTTCTAACTATGGCTACACCTTC.

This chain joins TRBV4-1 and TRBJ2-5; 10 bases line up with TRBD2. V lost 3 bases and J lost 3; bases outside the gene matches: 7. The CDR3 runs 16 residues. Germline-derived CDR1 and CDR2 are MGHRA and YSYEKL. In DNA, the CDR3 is TGCGCCAGCAGCCAGAGGACTAGCGGATGGAAAGAGACCCAGTACTTC. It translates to CASSQRTSGWKETQYF.

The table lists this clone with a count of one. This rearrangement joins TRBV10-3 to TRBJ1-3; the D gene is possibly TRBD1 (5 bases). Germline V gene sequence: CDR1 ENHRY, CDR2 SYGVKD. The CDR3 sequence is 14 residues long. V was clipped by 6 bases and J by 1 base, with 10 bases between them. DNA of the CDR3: TGTGCCATCAGCTTCGGGGGTTCTGGAAACACCATATATTTT. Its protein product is CAISFGGSGNTIYF.

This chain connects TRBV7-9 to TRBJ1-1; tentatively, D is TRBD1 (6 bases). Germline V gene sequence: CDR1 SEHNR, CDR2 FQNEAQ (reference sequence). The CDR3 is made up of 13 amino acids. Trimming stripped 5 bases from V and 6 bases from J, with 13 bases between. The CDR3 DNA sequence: TGTGCCAGCAGCCGACTTGGACAGCCTGAAGCTTTCTTT. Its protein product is CASSRLGQPEAFF.

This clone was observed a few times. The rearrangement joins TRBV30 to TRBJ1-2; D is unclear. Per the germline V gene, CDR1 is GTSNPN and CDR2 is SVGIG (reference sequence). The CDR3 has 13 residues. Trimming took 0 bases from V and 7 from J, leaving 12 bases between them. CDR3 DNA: TGTGCCTGGAGTGTAACCTCCGCGGGTGGCTACACCTTC. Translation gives CAWSVTSAGGYTF.

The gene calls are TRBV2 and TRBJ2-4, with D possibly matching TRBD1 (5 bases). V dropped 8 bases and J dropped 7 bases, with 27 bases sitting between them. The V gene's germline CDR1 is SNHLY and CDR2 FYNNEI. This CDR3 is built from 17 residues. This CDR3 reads CASDLIAGSLKGNIQYF. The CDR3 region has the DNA TGTGCCAGCGACCTTATCGCTGGTTCATTAAAGGGGAACATTCAGTACTTC.

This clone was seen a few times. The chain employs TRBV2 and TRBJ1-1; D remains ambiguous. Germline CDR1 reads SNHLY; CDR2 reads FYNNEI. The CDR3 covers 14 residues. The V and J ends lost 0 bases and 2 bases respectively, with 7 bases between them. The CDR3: CASSEARFNTEAFF. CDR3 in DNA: TGTGCCAGCAGTGAAGCGCGTTTCAACACTGAAGCTTTCTTT.

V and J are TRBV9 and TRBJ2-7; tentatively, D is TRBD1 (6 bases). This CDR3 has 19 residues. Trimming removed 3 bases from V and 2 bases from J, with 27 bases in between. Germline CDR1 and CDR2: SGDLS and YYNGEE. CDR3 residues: CASSASVEAPWGHPYEQYF. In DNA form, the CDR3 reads TGTGCCAGCAGCGCCTCTGTAGAAGCCCCGTGGGGGCATCCCTACGAGCAGTACTTC.